The following is a T cell receptor beta chain sequence with its context. In its sample, this clonotype was seen a few times. This receptor's antigen is unknown. Base qualities were left out, and no much larger clone turns up one base away. In the ophthalmopathy patients, disease was moderately to severely active, with a Clinical Activity Score of 3 or more, a NOSPECS grade of 4 or more, and a duration of less than 3 months. The study excluded patients with uncontrolled infections, other autoimmune diseases, pregnancy or lactation. Diagnoses were based on clinical symptoms, serum thyroxine and TRAb, thyroid ultrasound and orbital computed tomography. PBMCs were isolated from about 10 ml of fresh peripheral blood by Ficoll-Paque density gradient centrifugation. Trizol reagent was used to extract total RNA, and RNA quality was then checked on an Agilent 2100 Bioanalyzer. The record originates from a study of T cells in Graves' hyperthyroidism and ophthalmopathy (dated by TCRdb to between 2019 and 2020). Broadly, across the study: Peripheral blood samples were taken at initial diagnosis, before any treatment was given. The study also compared thyroid tissue and blood T-cell repertoires from more than five Graves' hyperthyroidism patients. A discovery cohort of approximately 97 patients, roughly 45 with Graves' ophthalmopathy and about 58 with stable Graves' hyperthyroidism, was used to find distinguishing TCR V-J signatures. Prospective prediction of ophthalmopathy was tested in an independent validation cohort consisting of roughly 20 hyperthyroidism patients and 17 patients who later progressed to ophthalmopathy. TCR Vbeta CDR3 sequencing of 120 to 150 peripheral blood samples (around 45 ophthalmopathy, approximately 80 hyperthyroidism and some 17 progressor patients) is reported in the paper. Following sampling, methimazole starting at 30 mg daily was given to hyperthyroidism patients, and high-dose intravenous methylprednisolone was given to ophthalmopathy patients. The 100 discovery patients were randomly split 7:3 into training and test sets.

Overall study results and their limits: No statistical method was used to set the sample size in advance, and investigators knew the group allocation. Most expanded thyroid clonotypes (frequency above 0.001) were also detected in blood, a finding suggesting that blood repertoires may reflect thyroid immune responses. A 13 V-J signature model separated ophthalmopathy from stable hyperthyroidism, with about 90% sensitivity and 81.08% specificity in cross-validation and 80%/75% in testing. In validation, the model predicted progression to ophthalmopathy a median of about 6.8 months before onset, with over 60% sensitivity and about 72% specificity.

CDR1 and CDR2, looked up from the germline V gene (reference sequence), are GTSNPN and SVGIG. Trimming removed 3 bases from V and 7 bases from J, leaving 16 bases between the germline ends. Including cysteine and phenylalanine, the CDR3 has 15 amino acids. The read is trimmed to its CDR3 DNA, 45 bases read in frame from base 1. The TCR beta CDR3 regions were amplified from RNA transcripts. The first round of RT-PCR for the TCR CDR3 was performed with the HTBI primer set and the Qiagen OneStep RT-PCR kit. A second multiplex PCR round built the libraries, followed by size selection and purification. Paired-end sequencing of the libraries was performed with 100 bp reads on an Illumina HiSeq2000. The original pipeline was this. SOAPnuke was used to process the raw data, throwing out any read that contained adapters or uncalled bases, had a mean Phred below 15, or lacked an exact constant-primer or identifier match. High-quality paired reads were merged using COPE v1.2.5, and each unique nucleotide sequence was defined as a clonotype. MiTCR v1.1 was used to align the clonotypes against IMGT TRBV, TRBD and TRBJ reference segments. Analysis was restricted to V-J combinations with a frequency above 0.0001, which covered about 99% of repertoires. A TCS score was defined as the ratio of F50 (clonal expansion) to E x V (chaos), with BLOSUM62-based TCRdist applied between CDR3 peptides within each V-J. Welch's t-statistics and random forest reduced around 550 V-J features to 13, which were used in a naive Bayes classifier (R e1071). TCRdb cleaned the public reads at Q25 with fastp, built clones with MiXCR and kept in-frame beta chains. When rows share a CDR3 protein, they turn into one entry using the most common DNA and genes. TCRdb, not the authors, supplied the V and J calls. A total of about 410,000 distinct CDR3 sequences appear in this sample, roughly 14% of them only once. The ten top clones hold 15% to 20% of the sample.

This receptor was identified in a young woman with Graves' ophthalmopathy. The material sequenced was blood. The chain links TRBV30 with TRBJ1-6; a tentative D match to TRBD1 spans 5 bases. The base sequence is TGTGCCTGGAGGTCTTTCGGGACTGTAAATTCACCCCTCCACTTT. It codes for CAWRSFGTVNSPLHF.